This TCR beta chain was captured in a study of T cell repertoires in cytomegalovirus infection. Study-wide background: Recently identified HLA-C-restricted CMV epitopes were among the peptides used. CMV infection together with matching HLA type was indicated by public TCR beta signatures. Whole-study results and caveats: HLA-C-restricted, CMV-specific TCR beta clonotypes were dominant ex vivo. Adding up the frequency of public TCR beta families identified people who carried CMV plus the relevant HLA.

Notes on this clonotype: The antigen is unknown.

TCRdb processed the reads anew with MiXCR; each CDR3 protein has one entry. The repertoire holds about 830,000 distinct CDR3 sequences, with 32% as singletons. In germline, CDR1 is SGHTA, CDR2 FQGNSA. CDR3 length: 16 amino acids. V lost 0 bases, J lost 4 bases, and 7 bases stayed unmatched. The sample in question was cultured CD8+ T cells from PBMCs, obtained from culture after CMV antigen stimulation. The origin of this receptor is a human donor in good health (CMV status not recorded). Some clones in this sample may be carry-over from other donors' samples. The chain combines TRBV7-2 with TRBJ2-5; 8 bases agree with TRBD1. This CDR3 is CASSLALDRVGETQYF. The CDR3 nucleotides are TGTGCCAGCAGCTTAGCCCTGGACAGGGTGGGAGAGACCCAGTACTTC.